These 17 T cell receptor beta chains came from one sample sequenced in a study of graft-versus-host responses after intestinal transplantation. What these receptors recognize is not known. Measured with immunoSEQ multiplex PCR; TCRdb has only the in-frame clones, and not every one. Of about 88,000 clones listed, approximately 89% were seen once; the top ten hold approximately 0.3%. The material sequenced was unstimulated CD4+ T cells sorted from spleen or lymph node cells, taken before transplant. The source of these receptors is a human donor who was the organ donor for an intestinal transplant.

The chain is built from TRBV7-9 and TRBJ2-5, with 8 bases lining up with TRBD2. This CDR3 is 15 amino acids long. The germline gives CDR1 SEHNR, CDR2 FQNEAQ (reference sequence). Unmatched junction bases numbered 9, after V lost 6 bases and J lost 3 bases. As DNA, the CDR3 is TGTGCCAGCAGTAGTCTAGCGGGTTTAGAAGAGACCCAGTACTTC. Translating it yields CASSSLAGLEETQYF.

This clone came up once. The chain couples TRBV27 to TRBJ2-3; D gene ambiguous. The CDR3 extends over 15 amino acids. Trimming shortened V by 3 bases and J by 4 bases, and 14 bases separated the two germline ends. Germline V gene data show CDR1 as MNHEY and CDR2 as SMNVEV (reference sequence). CDR3 DNA sequence: TGTGCCAGCAGTTTTTCTCGGAGTTCTCCAGATACGCAGTATTTT. Its translation is CASSFSRSSPDTQYF.

The rearrangement uses TRBV5-5 and TRBJ2-7, with 9 bases fitting TRBD1. The CDR3 runs 17 residues. Germline values: CDR1 SGHKS, CDR2 YYEKEE (reference sequence). Trimming cost V 5 bases and J 2 bases; bases outside gene matches: 14. The CDR3 DNA sequence: TGTGCCAGCAGTTACAGGGGGCATCGGGGTGATCCCTACGAGCAGTACTTC. Its translation: CASSYRGHRGDPYEQYF. Supplemented by reference TRBV5-5 and TRBJ2-7, the full variable domain reads DAGVTQSPTHLIKTRGQQVTLRCSPISGHKSVSWYQQVLGQGPQFIFQYYEKEERGRGNFPDRFSARQFPNYSSELNVNALLLGDSALYLCASSYRGHRGDPYEQYFGPGTRLTVT.

This rearrangement joins TRBV28 to TRBJ2-5, with 8 bases matching TRBD2. The germline V gene has CDR1 MDHEN and CDR2 SYDVKM. V gave up 7 bases and J gave up 9 bases; unmatched junction bases: 16. The CDR3 has 15 residues. In DNA form, the CDR3 reads TGTGCCAGCACTTTTGGGGGACTAGAAGGCCGTCCCCAGTACTTC. This codes for CASTFGGLEGRPQYF.

The chain links TRBV7-3 to TRBJ1-1; maybe TRBD1 (5 bases). The length of the CDR3 is 14 residues. V gave up 5 bases and J gave up 4 bases, with 14 bases separating them. Germline CDR1 is SGHTA and CDR2 is FQGTGA. Here the CDR3 DNA reads TGTGCCAGCAGCCGCTCGGGGGTTACCACTGAAGCTTTCTTT. Its protein product is CASSRSGVTTEAFF.

The chain employs TRBV28 and TRBJ1-4, with D perhaps TRBD1 (5 bases). This CDR3 comprises 14 residues. The germline V and J ends were trimmed by 6 bases and 5 bases, with 13 bases remaining between them. Germline V lookup: CDR1 MDHEN, CDR2 SYDVKM. CDR3 amino acids: CASSGGAGNEKLFF. DNA of the CDR3: TGTGCCAGCAGCGGCGGGGCAGGGAATGAAAAACTGTTTTTT.

The V call is TRBV7-9, the J call TRBJ2-1; 9 positions match TRBD1. Per the germline V gene, CDR1 is SEHNR and CDR2 is FQNEAQ (reference sequence). The CDR3 sequence is 14 residues long. After removal of 6 bases from V and 9 bases from J, the junction contained 9 bases not matched to a gene. DNA for the CDR3: TGTGCCAGCAGACCTAGGACAGGGGACGGTGAGCAGTTCTTC. Its translation: CASRPRTGDGEQFF.

V and J are TRBV6-1 and TRBJ1-2; D uncertain. The length of the CDR3 is 14 residues. V dropped 2 bases and J dropped 5 bases, with 12 bases sitting between them. CDR1 is MNHNS, CDR2 SASEGT, per germline. The CDR3 reads CASSEHWEGYGYTF. The CDR3 region has the DNA TGTGCCAGCAGTGAACACTGGGAGGGATATGGCTACACCTTC.

V usage is TRBV10-1 and J usage is TRBJ2-7; D ambiguous. Trimming cost V 0 bases and J 2 bases, with 11 bases left between them. The CDR3 has 15 amino acids. Germline-derived CDR1 and CDR2 are WNHNN and SYGVQD (reference sequence). The CDR3 sequence: CASSESTRPAYEQYF. CDR3 nucleotide sequence: TGCGCCAGCAGTGAGTCGACTCGACCGGCCTACGAGCAGTACTTC.

The V call is TRBV5-1, the J call TRBJ1-6; D call uncertain. This CDR3 comprises 19 residues. Germline V gene lookup returns CDR1 SGHRS and CDR2 YFSETQ. V was clipped by 0 bases and J by 0 bases, with 16 bases between them. CDR3 sequence: CASSLESPGIFSYNSPLHF. The CDR3 nucleotides are TGCGCCAGCAGCTTGGAGTCTCCGGGGATTTTCTCCTATAATTCACCCCTCCACTTT.

This clone has just one count. The V gene is TRBV6-5, the J gene TRBJ2-3, with 7 nucleotides matching TRBD2. This CDR3 contains 14 residues. V lost 5 bases and J lost 2; bases outside the gene matches: 4. Germline CDR1 reads MNHEY; CDR2 reads SVGAGI. CDR3 in DNA: TGTGCCAGCAGTAGGGACTACACCACAGATACGCAGTATTTT. Translation: CASSRDYTTDTQYF.

The chain employs TRBV10-3 and TRBJ2-7; 7 bases are a match to TRBD1. V lost 3 bases, J lost 0 bases, and 5 bases stayed unmatched. Germline CDR1 and CDR2: ENHRY and SYGVKD. The CDR3 is made up of 15 amino acids. This chain's CDR3 is CAISEDRATSYEQYF. The CDR3 region has the DNA TGTGCCATCAGTGAAGACAGGGCAACCTCCTACGAGCAGTACTTC.

The chain employs TRBV2 and TRBJ1-2; no definite D call. Germline assignment: CDR1 SNHLY and CDR2 FYNNEI. The V gene lost 5 bases and the J gene lost 1 base, with 2 bases spanning the gap. The CDR3 contains 11 residues. This CDR3 reads CASSLNYGYTF. The CDR3 DNA reads TGTGCCAGCAGTCTTAACTATGGCTACACCTTC. Full variable domain (missing parts from reference TRBV2 and TRBJ1-2): EPEVTQTPSHQVTQMGQEVILRCVPISNHLYFYWYRQILGQKVEFLVSFYNNEISEKSEIFDDQFSVERPDGSNFTLKIRSTKLEDSAMYFCASSLNYGYTFGSGTRLTVV.

This chain joins TRBV2 and TRBJ2-1, with 7 bases identical to TRBD1. This CDR3 comprises 15 residues. Germline CDR1 is SNHLY and CDR2 is FYNNEI. The junction had 2 bases not matched to a gene; V was cut back by 2 bases and J by 1 base. CDR3 DNA: TGTGCCAGCAGTGAAAGGGGGCTGTCCTACAATGAGCAGTTCTTC. Its protein is CASSERGLSYNEQFF.

The V gene is TRBV11-1, the J gene TRBJ1-1; the D is unclear. Trimming removed 5 bases at V and 0 bases at J, with 4 bases between. This CDR3 has 12 amino acids. In germline, CDR1 is SGHAT, CDR2 FQDESV (reference sequence). The CDR3 region is CASSTLNTEAFF. For the CDR3, the DNA is TGTGCCAGCAGCACTCTGAACACTGAAGCTTTCTTT.

The chain has TRBV19 and TRBJ1-3; D gene unclear. CDR3 length equals 16 residues. The ends were cut back, 0 bases at V and 0 bases at J, with 9 bases in the middle. Per germline, CDR1 LNHDA and CDR2 SQIVND (reference sequence). Here the CDR3 DNA reads TGTGCCAGTAGTATAGATGCACAGCTCTCTGGAAACACCATATATTTT. Translated: CASSIDAQLSGNTIYF.

This chain links TRBV19 with TRBJ1-1, with D possibly matching TRBD1 (6 bases). The CDR3 runs 15 residues. V lost 3 bases to trimming and J lost 5 bases, with 16 bases between them. Germline values: CDR1 LNHDA, CDR2 SQIVND (reference sequence). CDR3 sequence (DNA): TGTGCCAGTAGTATGGTCCCAGGGGCTCGTACTGAAGCTTTCTTT. This gives the protein CASSMVPGARTEAFF. The full variable domain, with the rest looked up from reference TRBV19 and TRBJ1-1, is DGGITQSPKYLFRKEGQNVTLSCEQNLNHDAMYWYRQDPGQGLRLIYYSQIVNDFQKGDIAEGYSVSREKKESFPLTVTSAQKNPTAFYLCASSMVPGARTEAFFGQGTRLTVV.